The T cell receptor (beta chain) described here comes from a study of vaccination and CD4 T cells after COVID-19. Treatment noted: approximately nine-day PBMC culture with coronavirus spike peptide pools or control peptides (ViraFEST assay). Prior to the COVID-19 pandemic (2011-2018), the unexposed donor's CD4+ T cells were collected. Germline V CDR1 and CDR2: SGHAT, FQNNGV. The CDR3 extends over 14 amino acids. V lost 6 bases to trimming and J lost 0 bases, with 11 bases between them. Oncomine TCR Beta short-read sequencing was applied to DNA from cultured CD4+ T cells. TCRdb reprocessed the PCR reads via MiXCR and lists one record per CDR3 protein. The sample has roughly 6,900 distinct CDR3 sequences; roughly 25% are singletons. Points on this clonotype: As yet, its antigen is unknown.

The sample was CD4+ T cells from blood, cultured in vitro. The sequence derives from a human donor in good health. The chain links TRBV11-2 to TRBJ1-2; maybe TRBD1 (6 bases). This CDR3 reads CASSTGLANYGYTF. Written as DNA, the CDR3 is TGTGCCAGCAGTACAGGGTTAGCTAACTATGGCTACACCTTC.